This T cell receptor (beta chain) was sequenced in a study of T cells after yellow fever vaccination. The J segment lost 5 bases and the V segment lost 3 bases, leaving 8 bases of the junction unmatched. This CDR3 spans 15 amino acids. CDR1 LNHDA and CDR2 SQIVND come from the germline V gene (reference sequence). Each CDR3 protein is one row after TCRdb ran MiXCR on the 5' RACE reads. The sample yields some 500,000 distinct CDR3 sequences, roughly 12% seen once. Study-level findings and limits: Abundant clonotypes from the bulk population could contaminate FACS-sorted repertoires. After the booster, 96% of CD4 and approximately 90% of CD8 primary-response clones were re-detected. It was a small share of clonotypes that appeared in both CD4 and CD8 compartments. The secondary response peaked faster, at day 5 versus 15, but was weaker.

For this clonotype: Its antigen is still unknown.

This TCR derives from a man younger than 40 who received the YFV17D yellow fever vaccine. V gene TRBV19 combines with J gene TRBJ2-5; 8 bases map to TRBD2. The material sequenced was PBMCs, taken on the day of the yellow fever booster vaccination. CDR3 coding DNA: TGTGCCAGTAGTATGCGGCTAGCGGGTACGGAGACCCAGTACTTC. It is translated as CASSMRLAGTETQYF.